The T cell receptor (beta chain) described here comes from a study of regulatory T cells in long-lasting Graves disease. Construction of the TCR beta libraries employed iRepertoire HTBI primers in conjunction with Arm-PCR of CDR3 regions. TCRdb called the multiplex PCR reads again in MiXCR, with one record for every CDR3 protein. The table records approximately 690,000 distinct CDR3 sequences, approximately 31% of them present only once. The CDR3 covers 14 residues. Germline CDR1 is WNHNN and CDR2 is SYGVQD (reference sequence). Trimming left V 3 bases short and J 1 base short, with 6 bases between. The time point: persistent/refractory GD, antithyroid drugs over 5 years with positive TRAb. Making the TCR library involved RNA that had been extracted from PBMCs.

This TCR derives from a female donor with Graves disease. The specimen was peripheral blood mononuclear cells (PBMCs), collected when the disease was refractory, from a patient treated with antithyroid drugs. The chain is built from TRBV10-1 and TRBJ2-2; D not resolved. The CDR3 coding sequence is TGCGCCAGCAGTGATGTCGGGAACACCGGGGAGCTGTTTTTT. Its translation is CASSDVGNTGELFF.